This T cell receptor (beta chain) was found in a study of blood T cell repertoires in COVID-19. Study background: Samples came from the United States, Italy and Spain, spanning acute and convalescent COVID-19. The analysed material was cDNA or gDNA that came from T cells, B-cell-depleted T cells, or PBMCs.

CDR1 and CDR2 from the germline V gene are ENHRY and SYGVKD. Trimming took 0 bases from V and 8 from J, leaving 16 bases between them. The CDR3 has 15 residues. Authors' methods: Counts of nucleated cells, estimated from reference gene primer amplification, were obtained. The assay was immunoSEQ multiplex PCR, and TCRdb's table has in-frame clones only and misses some. V and J calls plus clone size are reproduced from that table; the DNA served to infer D and trimming. The sample contains around 99,000 clones, over 70% of which appear only once. The sequence came from a man in his fifties or sixties who had recovered from COVID-19. The V gene is TRBV10-3, the J gene TRBJ1-1, with D unresolved. The source material was peripheral blood. CDR3 sequence (DNA): TGTGCCATCAGTGAGTCGGGCGTCTCCGAAGGCGAAGCTTTCTTT. This sequence encodes CAISESGVSEGEAFF.